Listed here are 20 T cell receptor beta chains from one sample, sequenced in a study of CD8 T cell repertoires and HIV-1 epitope variants. Sequencing used immunoSEQ multiplex PCR; TCRdb keeps in-frame clones, though not all of them. The repertoire consists of roughly 4,100 clones, with 68% occurring once and the leading ten covering less than 55%. Their antigens are not known. Sequences were obtained from cultured CD8+ T cells derived from PBMCs. The receptors shown here come from a male donor with HIV.

CDR3 sequence: CASSDGSLNTEAFF. Written as DNA, the CDR3 is TGCGCCAGCAGTGACGGCAGCTTGAACACTGAAGCTTTCTTT. J is TRBJ1-1 and V is TRBV10-1; no reliable D call. Germline lookup yields CDR1 WNHNN and CDR2 SYGVQD (reference sequence). Trimming cost V 3 bases and J 0 bases, with 8 bases left between them. This CDR3 region has 14 residues.

V gene TRBV28 combines with J gene TRBJ2-5; D possibly matches TRBD1 or TRBD2 (5 bases each). V was shortened by 1 base and J by 10 bases, with 16 bases between the two germline ends. The CDR3 loop spans 14 amino acids. CDR1 is MDHEN and CDR2 is SYDVKM in the germline V gene. The CDR3 coding sequence is TGTGCCAGCAGTTTATCCGGGGCCTCATGGGGCCAGTACTTC. Amino acid sequence: CASSLSGASWGQYF.

The chain joins TRBV21-1 to TRBJ2-7; the D call TRBD1 from the table was never checked on the DNA. TRBV21-1 is shown as a pseudogene. There are 17 residues in the CDR3. The CDR3 nucleotides are TGTGCCAGCAGCAATTCCTTGAGACAGGGGCGTAAGGACGAGCAGTACTTC. It specifies CASSNSLRQGRKDEQYF.

The chain combines TRBV4-2 with TRBJ1-2; TRBD1 aligns across 9 bases. Germline loops: CDR1 LGHNA, CDR2 YNFKEQ. J lost 4 bases, V lost 4 bases, and 7 bases had no gene match. The CDR3 spans 15 residues. CDR3 protein: CASSPGTGITYGYTF. In nucleotides, the CDR3 is TGTGCCAGCAGCCCCGGGACAGGGATCACCTATGGCTACACCTTC.

The genes are TRBV5-5 and TRBJ1-5; D is ambiguous. Trimming stripped 0 bases from V and 11 bases from J, with 15 bases between. The CDR3 runs 14 residues. The germline V gene encodes CDR1 SGHKS and CDR2 YYEKEE (reference sequence). The CDR3 nucleotides are TGTGCCAGCAGCTTGGAGGCCGGGCCGTCGGCCCAGCATTTT. Encoded protein: CASSLEAGPSAQHF.

In its sample, this clone was seen once. The chain combines TRBV6-1 with TRBJ2-7; D remains ambiguous. The V and J ends lost 3 bases and 10 bases respectively, with 10 bases between them. Per the germline V gene, CDR1 is MNHNS and CDR2 is SASEGT. The CDR3 is 11 residues long. The CDR3 DNA sequence: TGTGCCAGCAGTGATAGGATAGGTCAGTACTTC. Translating gives CASSDRIGQYF.

The genes are TRBV7-3 and TRBJ1-1; D unresolved. The germline V and J ends were trimmed by 0 bases and 1 base, with 9 bases remaining between them. CDR3 length equals 15 residues. Germline CDR1 SGHTA, CDR2 FQGTGA. The CDR3 reads CASSLTGRGNTEAFF. The CDR3 coding sequence is TGTGCCAGCAGCTTAACAGGGAGAGGGAACACTGAAGCTTTCTTT.

The rearrangement links TRBV7-9 to TRBJ1-1; the D gene is possibly TRBD1 (5 bases). CDR1 and CDR2 from the germline V gene are SEHNR and FQNEAQ (reference sequence). The CDR3 runs to 12 residues. Trimming took off 1 base at V and 8 bases at J, with 8 bases between the two ends. The CDR3 spells CASSLGGSEAFF. The CDR3 bases are TGTGCCAGCAGCTTAGGGGGGTCGGAAGCTTTCTTT.

Here the CDR3 reads CASSATGTGNEKLFF. In DNA form, the CDR3 reads TGTGCCAGCAGCGCGACCGGGACAGGGAATGAAAAACTGTTTTTT. This chain links TRBV9 with TRBJ1-4; 9 positions agree with TRBD1. V lost 3 bases to trimming and J lost 5 bases; unmatched junction nucleotides: 5. CDR3 length: 15 amino acids. Germline V gives CDR1 SGDLS, CDR2 YYNGEE.

This chain connects TRBV19 to TRBJ1-2; D remains ambiguous. The CDR3 contains 13 residues. Germline V gives CDR1 LNHDA, CDR2 SQIVND (reference sequence). V was trimmed by 3 bases and J by 6 bases, leaving 11 bases between them. The CDR3: CASSIGRINGYTF. CDR3 bases: TGTGCCAGTAGTATCGGCAGAATAAATGGCTACACCTTC.

This clone was observed once. J is TRBJ2-7 and V is TRBV6-1; D gene ambiguous. The CDR3 extends over 13 amino acids. CDR1 is MNHNS and CDR2 is SASEGT in the germline V gene. The ends were cut back, 6 bases at V and 2 bases at J, with 11 bases in the middle. CDR3 DNA: TGTGCCAGCAGGGTCATGGAGCCCTACGAGCAGTACTTC. Translating gives CASRVMEPYEQYF.

The J gene is TRBJ2-7, the V gene TRBV5-1, with unresolved D. Germline assignment: CDR1 SGHRS and CDR2 YFSETQ. V was trimmed by 3 bases and J by 2 bases, leaving 15 bases between them. The CDR3 covers 15 residues. The CDR3 loop is CASSWDPSEAYEQYF. The CDR3 nucleotides read TGCGCCAGCAGCTGGGATCCTTCCGAAGCCTACGAGCAGTACTTC.

This chain uses TRBV15 with TRBJ2-2; 16 positions agree with TRBD2. Germline CDR1 reads LNHNV; CDR2 reads YYDKDF (reference sequence). J gave up 4 bases and V 5 bases, and 7 bases lay outside the gene matches. The CDR3 sequence is 18 residues long. The CDR3 DNA follows: TGTGCCACCAGCCCCGGGACTAGCGGGGGGGCCGGCACCGGGGAGCTGTTTTTT. It encodes CATSPGTSGGAGTGELFF.

This sequence joins TRBV6-5 and TRBJ2-5; D not resolved. CDR1 is MNHEY, CDR2 SVGAGI, per germline. This CDR3 has 13 residues. The germline V and J ends were trimmed by 3 bases and 0 bases, with 5 bases remaining between them. The CDR3 nucleotides read TGTGCCAGCAGTTATATCAACCAAGAGACCCAGTACTTC. Amino acid sequence: CASSYINQETQYF.

This chain connects TRBV28 to TRBJ2-2, with 12 bases lining up with TRBD2. This CDR3 comprises 15 residues. From germline, CDR1 is MDHEN and CDR2 SYDVKM. V shed 6 bases, J shed 3 bases, and the junction held 2 bases outside the gene matches. The CDR3 loop is CASRPSGRDTGELFF. As DNA, the CDR3 is TGTGCCAGCAGGCCTAGCGGGAGGGACACCGGGGAGCTGTTTTTT.

The chain uses TRBV27 and TRBJ2-1, with TRBD2 as a possible D gene (5 bases). The V end lost 4 bases, the J end lost 1 base, and 11 bases lay between the germline ends. CDR1 and CDR2 (germline): MNHEY, SMNVEV (reference sequence). This CDR3 has 15 amino acids. CDR3 loop: CASSSTEVSYNEQFF. The CDR3 DNA reads TGTGCCAGCAGTTCAACGGAGGTTTCCTACAATGAGCAGTTCTTC.

The chain is built from TRBV5-6 and TRBJ1-2; no clear D gene. The CDR3 has 12 residues. The germline V gene has CDR1 SGHDT and CDR2 YYEEEE. Trimming removed 2 bases from V and 7 bases from J, with 9 bases in between. This CDR3 reads CASSFSGSGYTF. CDR3 in DNA: TGTGCCAGCAGCTTTTCGGGTAGTGGCTACACCTTC. Full variable domain (rest looked up from reference TRBV5-6 and TRBJ1-2): DAGVTQSPTHLIKTRGQQVTLRCSPKSGHDTVSWYQQALGQGPQFIFQYYEEEERQRGNFPDRFSGHQFPNYSSELNVNALLLGDSALYLCASSFSGSGYTFGSGTRLTVV.

This clone was seen only a few times. CDR3 nucleotide sequence: TGTGCCAGCACCCTAATTAACCCAGGGGCGTATTTT. It encodes CASTLINPGAYF. The chain combines TRBV9 with TRBJ2-3; tentatively, D is TRBD1 (6 bases). The CDR3 has 12 residues. CDR1 and CDR2 (germline): SGDLS, YYNGEE. V lost 6 bases to trimming and J lost 14 bases, with 19 bases between them. The complete variable domain, with remaining parts taken from reference TRBV9 and TRBJ2-3, reads DSGVTQTPKHLITATGQRVTLRCSPRSGDLSVYWYQQSLDQGLQFLIQYYNGEERAKGNILERFSAQQFPDLHSELNLSSLELGDSALYFCASTLINPGAYFGPGTRLTVL.

This sequence joins TRBV9 and TRBJ2-2, with TRBD1 identical over 7 bases. The V segment lost 7 bases and the J segment 4 bases; nucleotides outside the gene matches: 7. Germline V gives CDR1 SGDLS, CDR2 YYNGEE. This CDR3 has 14 amino acids. CDR3 DNA: TGTGCCAGCGGCCCGACAGGGAGCACCGGGGAGCTGTTTTTT. This encodes CASGPTGSTGELFF.

J is TRBJ2-7 and V is TRBV4-2, with 8 positions matching TRBD1. V dropped 0 bases and J dropped 0; count of bases not matched to a gene: 4. The CDR3 sequence is 16 residues long. Per germline, CDR1 LGHNA and CDR2 YNFKEQ. The CDR3 sequence is CASSQEKGTGSYEQYF. DNA for the CDR3: TGTGCCAGCAGCCAAGAAAAGGGGACAGGCTCCTACGAGCAGTACTTC.